This TCR beta chain was sequenced in a study of neurological immune-mediated disorders. The germline CDR1 and CDR2 sequences are WSHSY and SAAADI. The CDR3 has 14 residues. V lost 0 bases to trimming and J lost 2 bases, with 7 bases between them. This clonotype was seen repeatedly, ten times or more. TCRdb called the 5' RACE reads again in MiXCR, with one record for every CDR3 protein. The sample includes tens of thousands of distinct CDR3 sequences, around 2.6% seen only once; the top ten take roughly 1.2%. This TCR was recovered from a woman aged 25 to 45 with multiple sclerosis. The sequencing sample was made of PBMCs. The rearrangement joins TRBV10-2 to TRBJ2-5; D uncertain. The CDR3 loop reads CASSESLLQETQYF. For the CDR3, the DNA is TGCGCCAGCAGTGAGTCCCTACTACAAGAGACCCAGTACTTC.